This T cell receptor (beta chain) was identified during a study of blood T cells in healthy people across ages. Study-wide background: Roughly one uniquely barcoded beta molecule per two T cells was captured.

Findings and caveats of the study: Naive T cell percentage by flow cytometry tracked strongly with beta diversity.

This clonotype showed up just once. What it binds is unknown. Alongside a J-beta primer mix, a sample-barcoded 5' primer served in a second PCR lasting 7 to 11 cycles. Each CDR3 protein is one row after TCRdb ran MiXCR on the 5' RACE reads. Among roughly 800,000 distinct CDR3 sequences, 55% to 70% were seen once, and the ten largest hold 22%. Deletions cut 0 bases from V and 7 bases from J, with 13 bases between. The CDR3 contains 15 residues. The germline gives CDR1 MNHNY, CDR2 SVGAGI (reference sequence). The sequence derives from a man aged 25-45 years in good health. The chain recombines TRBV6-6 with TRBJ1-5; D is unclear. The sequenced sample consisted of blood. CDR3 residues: CASSYSTRRNQPQHF. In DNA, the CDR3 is TGTGCCAGCAGTTACTCGACCCGAAGGAACCAGCCCCAGCATTTT.